These 27 T cell receptor beta chains originate from one sample sequenced in a study of shared clonotypes between healthy human individuals. Sequencing was performed with immunoSEQ multiplex PCR; in TCRdb, only in-frame clones are kept and a portion is missing. The table includes 1,500,000 or so clones, roughly 96% detected once. The material sequenced was naive CD4+ T cells sorted from blood. This sample's subset: CD45RA+ positively selected. These receptors originate from a man aged 30-40 years in good health.

The chain joins TRBV11-2 to TRBJ2-2, with D tentatively TRBD1 or TRBD2 (5 bases each). The germline V and J ends were trimmed by 2 bases and 7 bases, with 14 bases remaining between them. This CDR3 contains 15 residues. Germline CDR1 is SGHAT and CDR2 is FQNNGV. CDR3 protein: CASSLSTGTYGELFF. The CDR3 nucleotides are TGTGCCAGCAGCTTATCTACGGGGACGTACGGGGAGCTGTTTTTT.

The gene calls are TRBV4-3 and TRBJ2-1, with TRBD2 identical over 7 bases. The germline V gene has CDR1 LGHNA and CDR2 YSLEER. V trimming: 0 bases; J trimming: 0 bases; junction bases outside the gene matches: 5. The CDR3 is made up of 17 amino acids. The CDR3 region has the DNA TGCGCCAGCAGCCAAGATGGACGCGGGAGCTCCTACAATGAGCAGTTCTTC. This encodes CASSQDGRGSSYNEQFF.

The chain employs TRBV18 and TRBJ2-7, with 14 bases identical to TRBD2. The CDR3 contains 15 residues. CDR1 is KGHSH and CDR2 is LQKENI in the germline V gene. The V segment lost 6 bases and the J segment 4 bases; nucleotides outside the gene matches: 5. Here the CDR3 reads CASSLGLAGVYEQYF. CDR3 nucleotide sequence: TGTGCCAGCTCCCTGGGACTAGCGGGAGTGTACGAGCAGTACTTC.

This chain connects TRBV18 to TRBJ1-1; D gene unclear. The CDR3 is made up of 13 amino acids. The germline V gene encodes CDR1 KGHSH and CDR2 LQKENI. V lost 8 bases to trimming and J lost 0 bases, with 10 bases between them. This CDR3 reads CASKGQMNTEAFF. The CDR3 DNA is TGTGCCAGCAAGGGCCAGATGAACACTGAAGCTTTCTTT.

This sequence joins TRBV7-9 and TRBJ2-1, with 9 bases identical to TRBD2. Germline V gene data show CDR1 as SEHNR and CDR2 as FQNEAQ (reference sequence). This CDR3 is built from 19 residues. The junction had 24 bases not matched to a gene; V was cut back by 7 bases and J by 8 bases. The DNA of the CDR3 is TGTGCCAGCACCATTAGGTCCCCAATAGCGGGAGCAACCTGGGATGAGCAGTTCTTC. Encoded protein: CASTIRSPIAGATWDEQFF.

The chain is built from TRBV18 and TRBJ1-5; TRBD1 might be the D (5 bases). The CDR3 loop spans 14 amino acids. Germline V gene data show CDR1 as KGHSH and CDR2 as LQKENI. Deletions cut 3 bases from V and 1 base from J, with 7 bases between. CDR3: CASSPRQSNQPQHF. DNA of the CDR3: TGTGCCAGCTCACCGCGACAGAGCAATCAGCCCCAGCATTTT.

Turning to this clone: This specimen includes other DNA sequences encoding the same CDR3. The chain has TRBV7-2 and TRBJ1-1; no reliable D call. Germline V gives CDR1 SGHTA, CDR2 FQGNSA. The CDR3 is 13 residues long. V dropped 1 base and J dropped 5 bases, with 8 bases sitting between them. CDR3 sequence (DNA): TGTGCCAGCAGCTTAGAGGGTGATACTGAAGCTTTCTTT. It encodes CASSLEGDTEAFF.

The chain carries TRBV5-1 and TRBJ2-5; 9 bases are a match to TRBD1. Germline trimming cut 1 base from V and 5 bases from J; bases unmatched to any gene: 6. The germline V gene has CDR1 SGHRS and CDR2 YFSETQ. CDR3 length equals 15 residues. CDR3 residues: CASSLWGQGDETQYF. The CDR3 region has the DNA TGCGCCAGCAGCTTGTGGGGACAGGGAGACGAGACCCAGTACTTC. The entire variable domain, with the rest obtained from reference TRBV5-1 and TRBJ2-5, is as follows: KAGVTQTPRYLIKTRGQQVTLSCSPISGHRSVSWYQQTPGQGLQFLFEYFSETQRNKGNFPGRFSGRQFSNSRSEMNVSTLELGDSALYLCASSLWGQGDETQYFGPGTRLLVL.

The chain couples TRBV27 to TRBJ2-7; 7 bases match TRBD1. The CDR3 extends over 15 amino acids. Germline V lookup: CDR1 MNHEY, CDR2 SMNVEV (reference sequence). The V segment lost 6 bases and the J segment 4 bases; nucleotides outside the gene matches: 12. In DNA form, the CDR3 reads TGTGCCAGCAGGTCTCTCCCCGACAGGGCGTACGAGCAGTACTTC. This sequence encodes CASRSLPDRAYEQYF.

The chain links TRBV18 to TRBJ2-7; 9 bases match TRBD2. Trimming at V came to 1 base and at J to 5 bases, leaving 15 bases not matched to a gene. Germline CDR1 reads KGHSH; CDR2 reads LQKENI. The length of the CDR3 is 18 residues. This CDR3 is CASSPRGSGRGSYDEQYF. CDR3 nucleotide sequence: TGTGCCAGCTCACCACGGGGTAGCGGGAGAGGATCTTACGACGAGCAGTACTTC. The whole variable domain, remainder taken from reference TRBV18 and TRBJ2-7, is NAGVMQNPRHLVRRRGQEARLRCSPMKGHSHVYWYRQLPEEGLKFMVYLQKENIIDESGMPKERFSAEFPKEGPSILRIQQVVRGDSAAYFCASSPRGSGRGSYDEQYFGPGTRLTVT.

The chain has TRBV11-1 and TRBJ2-7; D might be TRBD2 (7 bases). Germline V lookup: CDR1 SGHAT, CDR2 FQDESV (reference sequence). Trimming cost V 5 bases and J 0 bases, with 11 bases left between them. The CDR3 is 14 amino acids. The CDR3 DNA follows: TGTGCCAGCAGCACCCGGGGGGCCTCCTACGAGCAGTACTTC. This encodes CASSTRGASYEQYF.

The V call is TRBV29-1, the J call TRBJ2-3; TRBD2 agrees at 9 bases. CDR1 and CDR2 (germline): SQVTM, ANQGSEA. The CDR3 is made up of 14 amino acids. Unmatched junction bases numbered 0, after V lost 2 bases and J lost 0 bases. CDR3 coding DNA: TGCAGCGTTGAAACTAGCGGGAGCACAGATACGCAGTATTTT. Its protein is CSVETSGSTDTQYF.

This clone was detected a few times. The chain couples TRBV20-1 to TRBJ2-5; D might be TRBD1 or TRBD2, each matching 5 bases. The CDR3 extends over 11 amino acids. Germline CDR1 is DFQATT and CDR2 is SNEGSKA (reference sequence). With 7 bases removed from V and 5 bases from J, the gap between germline ends came to 11 bases. The CDR3 region has the DNA TGCAGTGGAGGTGGGGACGAGACCCAGTACTTC. Its protein is CSGGGDETQYF.

The rearrangement joins TRBV5-4 to TRBJ2-3; D is unresolved. V was clipped by 1 base and J by 0 bases, with 12 bases between them. From germline, CDR1 is SGHNT and CDR2 YYREEE (reference sequence). The CDR3 has 16 amino acids. CDR3 region: CASSLQIVTSTDTQYF. CDR3 nucleotides: TGTGCCAGCAGCTTGCAAATCGTAACTAGCACAGATACGCAGTATTTT.

This clone was seen once. The chain uses TRBV7-6 and TRBJ2-5; no reliable D call. The CDR3 has 15 amino acids. Trimming took off 5 bases at V and 4 bases at J, with 17 bases between the two ends. The germline V gene encodes CDR1 SGHVS and CDR2 FNYEAQ. CDR3 sequence: CASSHSLLRGETQYF. The CDR3 region has the DNA TGTGCCAGCAGCCATAGCCTTCTTAGAGGAGAGACCCAGTACTTC.

The chain recombines TRBV10-1 with TRBJ2-1, with 7 positions matching TRBD2. CDR1 and CDR2 (germline): WNHNN, SYGVQD (reference sequence). The CDR3 has 14 residues. Trimming took 6 bases from V and 8 from J; bases not matched to a gene: 10. CDR3 residues: CASSPGLSTHEQFF. The CDR3 DNA reads TGCGCCAGCAGCCCGGGACTAAGCACGCATGAGCAGTTCTTC.

This clone was seen once. This chain links TRBV5-6 with TRBJ1-1, with D maybe TRBD1 (5 bases). V was shortened by 4 bases and J by 2 bases, with 15 bases between the two germline ends. Germline-derived CDR1 and CDR2 are SGHDT and YYEEEE. This CDR3 contains 15 residues. The CDR3 DNA follows: TGTGCCAGCAGCCCGACAATCCAGGGTAACACTGAAGCTTTCTTT. As protein: CASSPTIQGNTEAFF.

The chain couples TRBV2 to TRBJ2-3; D gene unclear. Trimming pared 3 bases from V and 5 bases from J, leaving 12 bases between. This CDR3 comprises 14 residues. The germline CDR1 and CDR2 sequences are SNHLY and FYNNEI. As DNA, the CDR3 is TGTGCCAGCAGTGATCGAAGTTACCGAGATACGCAGTATTTT. It yields the protein CASSDRSYRDTQYF.

The chain is built from TRBV7-2 and TRBJ2-1; D is possibly TRBD1 (6 bases). CDR1 and CDR2 from the germline V gene are SGHTA and FQGNSA. Deletions cut 0 bases from V and 0 bases from J, with 15 bases between. This CDR3 spans 18 amino acids. CDR3 sequence (DNA): TGTGCCAGCAGCTTAGCGCTCGGACAGAAGAGCTCCTACAATGAGCAGTTCTTC. Residues: CASSLALGQKSSYNEQFF.

A single count supports this clone. The chain has TRBV15 and TRBJ2-7; D possibly corresponds to TRBD2 (6 bases). V was cut by 2 bases and J by 3 bases, with 14 bases left in between. The germline V gene encodes CDR1 LNHNV and CDR2 YYDKDF (reference sequence). There are 15 residues in the CDR3. The CDR3 reads CATSRPAGGFYEQYF. CDR3 sequence (DNA): TGTGCCACCAGCAGACCAGCGGGCGGGTTCTACGAGCAGTACTTC.

The rearrangement joins TRBV7-8 to TRBJ2-1, with 11 positions matching TRBD2. Germline assignment: CDR1 SGHVS and CDR2 FQNEAQ. V was pared by 3 bases and J by 9 bases, with 4 bases of the junction left unmatched. The CDR3 runs to 14 residues. The CDR3 loop is CASSFTSGSVEQFF. In nucleotides, the CDR3 is TGTGCCAGCAGCTTTACTAGCGGGAGTGTTGAGCAGTTCTTC. Filled out from reference TRBV7-8 and TRBJ2-1, the complete variable domain reads GAGVSQSPRYKVAKRGQDVALRCDPISGHVSLFWYQQALGQGPEFLTYFQNEAQLDKSGLPSDRFFAERPEGSVSTLKIQRTQQEDSAVYLCASSFTSGSVEQFFGPGTRLTVL.

This chain uses TRBV6-4 with TRBJ1-1; 12 nucleotides match TRBD1. J lost 7 bases, V lost 6 bases, and 6 bases had no gene match. CDR3 size: 14 residues. Per germline, CDR1 MRHNA and CDR2 SNTAGT. CDR3 nucleotide sequence: TGTGCCAGCAGCCGGGACAGGGGGCTGAGTGAAGCTTTCTTT. It yields the protein CASSRDRGLSEAFF.

V is TRBV6-1 and J is TRBJ2-7, with D perhaps TRBD1 or TRBD2 (5 bases each). Germline CDR1 reads MNHNS; CDR2 reads SASEGT. Between the trimmed V and J ends, which lost 10 bases and 0 bases, there was a span of 10 bases. This CDR3 has 12 residues. The CDR3 spells CATRESSYEQYF. The CDR3 DNA is TGTGCCACCAGGGAGAGCTCCTACGAGCAGTACTTC.

In this sample, this clone turned up once. This sequence joins TRBV11-3 and TRBJ2-1, with D possibly matching TRBD1 (6 bases). V was shortened by 5 bases and J by 0 bases, with 11 bases between the two germline ends. Germline assignment: CDR1 SGHNT and CDR2 YENEEA. The CDR3 spans 15 residues. In DNA form, the CDR3 reads TGTGCCAGCAGCGAGAGGGGGTTCTCCTACAATGAGCAGTTCTTC. This gives the protein CASSERGFSYNEQFF.

The chain recombines TRBV29-1 with TRBJ2-1; 11 bases fit TRBD2. CDR1 and CDR2 from the germline V gene are SQVTM and ANQGSEA. The CDR3 loop spans 17 amino acids. V shed 4 bases and J 5 bases; nucleotides not matched to a gene: 13. CDR3 sequence (DNA): TGCAGCGTTGCTCTTACTAGCGGGAGCTTCGTTAACAATGAGCAGTTCTTC. It translates to CSVALTSGSFVNNEQFF.

This rearrangement joins TRBV10-3 to TRBJ1-1, with D possibly being TRBD1 (6 bases). V shed 7 bases and J shed 3 bases, with 15 bases lying between them. CDR3 length: 14 amino acids. CDR1 and CDR2 from the germline V gene are ENHRY and SYGVKD. CDR3 bases: TGTGCCATCAATCCGGGGGGGCAGGACACTGAAGCTTTCTTT. It is translated as CAINPGGQDTEAFF.

This rearrangement joins TRBV19 to TRBJ2-6; D gene uncertain. Per germline, CDR1 LNHDA and CDR2 SQIVND (reference sequence). Trimming removed 1 base from V and 0 bases from J, with 7 bases in between. The CDR3 contains 16 residues. CDR3 in amino acids: CASSIVTTSGANVLTF. In nucleotides, the CDR3 is TGTGCCAGTAGTATAGTGACCACCTCTGGGGCCAACGTCCTGACTTTC.